A single sample is the source of the 31 T cell receptor beta chains below, sequenced in a study of cytomegalovirus exposure and HLA in healthy donors. Assay: immunoSEQ multiplex PCR; the TCRdb copy retains only in-frame clones and omits some. The repertoire holds about 180,000 clones, 85% seen once, with approximately 15% in the top ten. The sample taken for sequencing was PBMCs. The source of these receptors is a man between 18 and 35 years old in good health and CMV-seropositive.

This chain uses TRBV7-8 with TRBJ1-4; TRBD1 agrees at 9 bases. The CDR3 runs to 18 residues. The junction had 11 bases not matched to a gene; V was cut back by 6 bases and J by 0 bases. Germline V gene lookup returns CDR1 SGHVS and CDR2 FQNEAQ. The CDR3 DNA reads as TGTGCCAGCAGTCACCCGAGGACAGGGGCCCCAACTAATGAAAAACTGTTTTTT. Protein sequence: CASSHPRTGAPTNEKLFF. Together with reference TRBV7-8 and TRBJ1-4, the CDR3 gives the full variable domain: GAGVSQSPRYKVAKRGQDVALRCDPISGHVSLFWYQQALGQGPEFLTYFQNEAQLDKSGLPSDRFFAERPEGSVSTLKIQRTQQEDSAVYLCASSHPRTGAPTNEKLFFGSGTQLSVL.

A few counts support this clone. The genes are TRBV30 and TRBJ2-1; 9 bases match TRBD2. The ends lost 5 bases at V and 0 bases at J; junction bases unmatched: 14. The germline V gene has CDR1 GTSNPN and CDR2 SVGIG (reference sequence). CDR3 length: 18 residues. CDR3 protein: CAWSGETSGKSSYNEQFF. The CDR3 nucleotides read TGTGCCTGGTCTGGGGAGACTAGCGGTAAAAGCTCCTACAATGAGCAGTTCTTC.

This chain links TRBV4-1 with TRBJ1-5; D is possibly TRBD1 (6 bases). The CDR3 totals 13 residues. Germline V gene lookup returns CDR1 MGHRA and CDR2 YSYEKL. V shed 5 bases and J shed 5 bases, with 10 bases lying between them. The CDR3 loop reads CASSEQGYQPQHF. The CDR3 coding sequence is TGCGCCAGCAGCGAACAGGGTTATCAGCCCCAGCATTTT.

The chain couples TRBV6-1 to TRBJ2-1, with D unresolved. The germline CDR1 and CDR2 sequences are MNHNS and SASEGT. With 4 bases removed from V and 2 bases from J, the gap between germline ends came to 15 bases. CDR3 size: 16 residues. The CDR3 is CASSALSVPPYNEQFF. The CDR3 DNA reads TGTGCCAGCAGTGCCCTCTCGGTCCCCCCCTACAATGAGCAGTTCTTC.

This chain links TRBV5-1 with TRBJ2-1; unclear D gene. V lost 3 bases and J lost 6, with 4 bases in between. Germline CDR1 reads SGHRS; CDR2 reads YFSETQ. The CDR3 is made up of 11 amino acids. CDR3 nucleotides: TGCGCCAGCAGCTCGAGCAATGAGCAGTTCTTC. Residues: CASSSSNEQFF.

The chain has TRBV28 and TRBJ1-5; TRBD1 is a possible D gene (5 bases). CDR1 and CDR2 from the germline V gene are MDHEN and SYDVKM. The length of the CDR3 is 12 residues. With 8 bases removed from V and 7 bases from J, the gap between germline ends came to 12 bases. The CDR3 protein is CASQEGVQPQHF. The DNA for the CDR3 is TGTGCCAGCCAAGAAGGGGTCCAGCCCCAGCATTTT.

This clone was observed a single time. The chain couples TRBV18 to TRBJ2-3, with 10 bases identical to TRBD2. The CDR3 spans 19 residues. CDR1 is KGHSH and CDR2 is LQKENI in the germline V gene. The V and J ends lost 1 base and 0 bases, in that order; junction bases with no gene match: 10. The CDR3 reads CASSPQELAGFSSTDTQYF. The DNA for the CDR3 is TGTGCCAGCTCACCACAAGAACTAGCGGGATTTTCTAGCACAGATACGCAGTATTTT. Full variable domain (remainder filled in from reference TRBV18 and TRBJ2-3): NAGVMQNPRHLVRRRGQEARLRCSPMKGHSHVYWYRQLPEEGLKFMVYLQKENIIDESGMPKERFSAEFPKEGPSILRIQQVVRGDSAAYFCASSPQELAGFSSTDTQYFGPGTRLTVL.

Ten or more counts support this clone. This chain joins TRBV28 and TRBJ2-5; the match to TRBD1 covers 7 bases. This CDR3 region has 14 residues. With 3 bases clipped from V and 6 bases from J, the junction kept 7 bases outside the gene matches. Germline lookup yields CDR1 MDHEN and CDR2 SYDVKM. The CDR3 nucleotides are TGTGCCAGCAGTTTCCTAGACAGGGCAAAGACCCAGTACTTC. It specifies CASSFLDRAKTQYF.

DNA of the CDR3: TGTGCCAGCAGTGCAGGACAGGGGGGTGAGCAGTTCTTC. Its translation is CASSAGQGGEQFF. The V gene is TRBV2, the J gene TRBJ2-1; 10 positions agree with TRBD1. CDR1 and CDR2 (germline): SNHLY, FYNNEI. This CDR3 has 13 residues. V gave up 4 bases and J gave up 9 bases; unmatched junction bases: 3.

The genes are TRBV4-1 and TRBJ1-1; D call uncertain. V shed 1 base and J shed 4 bases, with 10 bases lying between them. Germline CDR1 reads MGHRA; CDR2 reads YSYEKL. The CDR3 covers 14 residues. The CDR3: CASSQVGEPTEAFF. In nucleotides, the CDR3 is TGCGCCAGCAGCCAAGTCGGGGAGCCCACTGAAGCTTTCTTT.

The gene calls are TRBV5-1 and TRBJ2-1; 12 positions agree with TRBD1. Losses at the gene ends were 3 bases for V and 7 bases for J; bases not matched to a gene: 8. Germline V gene data show CDR1 as SGHRS and CDR2 as YFSETQ. This CDR3 comprises 16 residues. In DNA form, the CDR3 reads TGCGCCAGCAGCTCGGGGACAGGGGGCGCGGAGAATGAGCAGTTCTTC. Protein product: CASSSGTGGAENEQFF.

The rearrangement uses TRBV7-2 and TRBJ1-2, with D maybe TRBD1 (5 bases). Trimming pared 4 bases from V and 4 bases from J, leaving 16 bases between. The CDR3 spans 15 residues. Germline V gives CDR1 SGHTA, CDR2 FQGNSA. The DNA of the CDR3 is TGTGCCAGCAGCTCCACGGGGGAGAAGGCCTATGGCTACACCTTC. It is translated as CASSSTGEKAYGYTF. Full variable domain (outside the CDR3, taken from reference TRBV7-2 and TRBJ1-2): GAGVSQSPSNKVTEKGKDVELRCDPISGHTALYWYRQSLGQGLEFLIYFQGNSAPDKSGLPSDRFSAERTGGSVSTLTIQRTQQEDSAVYLCASSSTGEKAYGYTFGSGTRLTVV.

This sequence joins TRBV9 and TRBJ2-1; no clear D gene. This CDR3 comprises 14 residues. V dropped 0 bases and J dropped 2 bases, with 6 bases sitting between them. From germline, CDR1 is SGDLS and CDR2 YYNGEE. Here the CDR3 DNA reads TGTGCCAGCAGCGTAGATGGGCCCTACAATGAGCAGTTCTTC. Its translation: CASSVDGPYNEQFF.

The gene calls are TRBV7-9 and TRBJ2-1, with 8 bases that match TRBD2. V lost 5 bases and J lost 4; bases outside the gene matches: 10. CDR1 is SEHNR and CDR2 is FQNEAQ in the germline V gene (reference sequence). The CDR3 covers 16 residues. CDR3 coding DNA: TGTGCCAGCAGCCGCACGACTAGCGCCAGATACAATGAGCAGTTCTTC. Translation gives CASSRTTSARYNEQFF.

The chain has TRBV2 and TRBJ1-1; D is uncertain. The CDR3 loop spans 12 amino acids. Trimming shortened V by 3 bases and J by 3 bases, and 5 bases separated the two germline ends. Germline V CDR1 and CDR2: SNHLY, FYNNEI. CDR3 sequence: CASSEGDTEAFF. CDR3 in DNA: TGTGCCAGCAGTGAGGGAGACACTGAAGCTTTCTTT. Based on the CDR3 plus reference TRBV2 and TRBJ1-1, the full variable domain is EPEVTQTPSHQVTQMGQEVILRCVPISNHLYFYWYRQILGQKVEFLVSFYNNEISEKSEIFDDQFSVERPDGSNFTLKIRSTKLEDSAMYFCASSEGDTEAFFGQGTRLTVV.

The rearrangement links TRBV11-2 to TRBJ1-4; 7 nucleotides agree with TRBD1. CDR1 is SGHAT, CDR2 FQNNGV, per germline. V dropped 5 bases and J dropped 8; count of bases not matched to a gene: 11. CDR3 length: 15 amino acids. This chain's CDR3 is CASSPTGSFFEKLFF. The CDR3 coding sequence is TGTGCCAGCAGCCCGACAGGGTCGTTCTTCGAAAAACTGTTTTTT.

The V and J genes are TRBV7-8 and TRBJ2-3; possibly TRBD2 for D (5 bases). Trimming shortened V by 2 bases and J by 4 bases, and 16 bases separated the two germline ends. The CDR3 covers 16 residues. Germline V CDR1 and CDR2: SGHVS, FQNEAQ. The CDR3 loop reads CASSLLGSGRADTQYF. In DNA, the CDR3 is TGTGCCAGCAGCTTACTGGGGAGTGGTAGGGCAGATACGCAGTATTTT.

The chain links TRBV27 to TRBJ1-4; 8 nucleotides align to TRBD1. J gave up 15 bases and V 5 bases, and 17 bases lay outside the gene matches. Germline V gene sequence: CDR1 MNHEY, CDR2 SMNVEV (reference sequence). CDR3 size: 15 residues. CDR3 sequence (DNA): TGTGCCAGCAGTGCAGACAGGGGCACCTTGGGAAGGGTGTTTTTT. Its translation is CASSADRGTLGRVFF.

This clone appeared once. V is TRBV9 and J is TRBJ2-7; 8 bases are shared with TRBD2. This CDR3 is built from 15 residues. Germline V gene data show CDR1 as SGDLS and CDR2 as YYNGEE. With 0 bases clipped from V and 2 bases from J, the junction kept 4 bases outside the gene matches. For the CDR3, the DNA is TGTGCCAGCAGCGTAGATGGTAGCGGGGCCTACGAGCAGTACTTC. Its translation is CASSVDGSGAYEQYF.

The chain has TRBV2 and TRBJ1-3; D uncertain. Trimming took 6 bases from V and 4 from J, leaving 16 bases between them. The length of the CDR3 is 15 residues. Germline values: CDR1 SNHLY, CDR2 FYNNEI. This CDR3 is CASSDPPGWGNTIYF. CDR3 sequence (DNA): TGTGCCAGCAGCGATCCTCCGGGGTGGGGAAACACCATATATTTT.

The V gene is TRBV6-5, the J gene TRBJ2-3, with 11 bases identical to TRBD2. Germline V gives CDR1 MNHEY, CDR2 SVGAGI. With 6 bases clipped from V and 4 bases from J, the junction kept 6 bases outside the gene matches. The CDR3 totals 15 residues. The CDR3 reads CASRGTSGLPDTQYF. In DNA form, the CDR3 reads TGTGCCAGCAGGGGGACTAGCGGTTTGCCAGATACGCAGTATTTT.

The chain combines TRBV5-8 with TRBJ1-1; D gene ambiguous. This CDR3 spans 16 amino acids. CDR1 and CDR2 from the germline V gene are SGHTS and YDEGEE. V was shortened by 2 bases and J by 3 bases, with 17 bases between the two germline ends. The chain's CDR3 is CASSFRSSGRDTEAFF. As DNA, the CDR3 is TGTGCCAGCAGCTTCCGAAGTTCGGGGAGGGACACTGAAGCTTTCTTT.

The rearrangement joins TRBV28 to TRBJ2-7; TRBD1 aligns across 7 bases. V shed 6 bases and J 2 bases; nucleotides not matched to a gene: 7. The CDR3 is 14 residues long. Germline CDR1 reads MDHEN; CDR2 reads SYDVKM. Written as DNA, the CDR3 is TGTGCCAGCAGAACACCCGGGACAGCCTACGAGCAGTACTTC. This sequence encodes CASRTPGTAYEQYF.

The chain recombines TRBV4-1 with TRBJ1-1, with 9 bases fitting TRBD1. Trimming cost V 8 bases and J 3 bases; bases outside gene matches: 4. The germline V gene has CDR1 MGHRA and CDR2 YSYEKL. This CDR3 has 13 amino acids. CDR3 bases: TGCGCCAGCGGGCGGACAGGGGACACTGAAGCTTTCTTT. Its protein product is CASGRTGDTEAFF.

The chain combines TRBV2 with TRBJ2-7; TRBD2 matches at 8 bases. Germline V lookup: CDR1 SNHLY, CDR2 FYNNEI. Trimming cost V 8 bases and J 3 bases; bases outside gene matches: 12. This CDR3 comprises 15 residues. The CDR3, as DNA: TGTGCCAGCGAGGGGACTAGAGGCCCCGTCTACGAGCAGTACTTC. The encoded protein is CASEGTRGPVYEQYF.

This rearrangement joins TRBV28 to TRBJ2-4, with 13 bases matching TRBD2. The CDR3 length is 15 residues. The V gene end was trimmed by 0 bases and the J gene end by 7 bases; junction bases not matched to a gene: 0. Germline-derived CDR1 and CDR2 are MDHEN and SYDVKM. The CDR3 sequence is CASSLWTSGRNIQYF. DNA for the CDR3: TGTGCCAGCAGTTTATGGACTAGCGGGAGGAACATTCAGTACTTC.

The chain employs TRBV21-1 and TRBJ2-7; the D call TRBD2 from the table was never checked on the DNA. TRBV21-1 is flagged as a pseudogene. The CDR3 length is 17 residues. CDR3 protein: CASSKGEWGVLFYEQYF. The CDR3 region has the DNA TGTGCCAGCAGCAAAGGGGAGTGGGGTGTCCTTTTCTACGAGCAGTACTTC.

This rearrangement joins TRBV6-6 to TRBJ1-6; 9 bases are a match to TRBD1. CDR1 MNHNY and CDR2 SVGAGI come from the germline V gene (reference sequence). The CDR3 consists of 14 residues. V shed 6 bases and J 9 bases; nucleotides not matched to a gene: 6. CDR3 in amino acids: CASRPGQGGSPLHF. The CDR3, as DNA: TGTGCCAGCAGACCGGGACAGGGAGGTTCACCCCTCCACTTT.

The rearrangement uses TRBV23-1 and TRBJ2-7, with a weak D call TRBD2 (6 bases). TRBV23-1 is flagged as an ORF with uncertain function. There are 15 residues in the CDR3. Trimming cost V 5 bases and J 4 bases, with 18 bases left between them. The CDR3 DNA follows: TGCGCCAGCAGTTCTATAGGGACTCGGGCATACGAGCAGTACTTC. Encoded protein: CASSSIGTRAYEQYF.

J is TRBJ2-1 and V is TRBV2; D gene ambiguous. Trimming cost V 0 bases and J 0 bases, with 3 bases left between them. Germline loops: CDR1 SNHLY, CDR2 FYNNEI. The CDR3 totals 14 residues. The CDR3 bases are TGTGCCAGCAGTGAAGCACTCTCCTACAATGAGCAGTTCTTC. Translation: CASSEALSYNEQFF.

The V gene is TRBV6-1, the J gene TRBJ1-4, with 9 bases aligning to TRBD1. The V segment lost 7 bases and the J segment 8 bases; nucleotides outside the gene matches: 5. This CDR3 spans 13 amino acids. CDR1 and CDR2 from the germline V gene are MNHNS and SASEGT. The CDR3 DNA is TGTGCCAGCATGCGGACAGGGGTAGAAAAACTGTTTTTT. It codes for CASMRTGVEKLFF.